Each of the 14 T cell receptor beta chains below was sequenced from the same sample in a study of cytomegalovirus exposure and HLA in healthy donors (dated by TCRdb to between 2016 and 2019). Library prep was done by the immunoSEQ multiplex PCR assay. For the multiplex PCR, a mixture combining 60 forward primers for TCR Vbeta segments and 13 reverse primers for TCR Jbeta segments was used. The source is immuneACCESS, and TCRdb retained only in-frame sequences with V and J called. Part of the clones is not carried over; for the studies checked, unresolved V genes explain less than half of this, and the remainder is unexplained. The sample profile shows about 140,000 clones; around 75% of them were found once. Of the sample, 1.2% falls within the top ten clones. Source material: PBMCs. The receptor source for this set is a female donor in good health and CMV-seronegative.

A few counts support this clone. The rearrangement uses TRBV15 and TRBJ1-4; maybe TRBD1 (6 bases). Germline CDR1 reads LNHNV; CDR2 reads YYDKDF (reference sequence). The CDR3 loop spans 17 amino acids. Trimming pared 5 bases from V and 0 bases from J, leaving 16 bases between. CDR3 protein: CATSPQGSFATNEKLFF. The CDR3 region has the DNA TGTGCCACCAGCCCTCAGGGGTCATTCGCAACTAATGAAAAACTGTTTTTT.

The chain links TRBV10-2 to TRBJ2-1, with D possibly being TRBD1 (5 bases). The germline V and J ends were trimmed by 8 bases and 7 bases, with 12 bases remaining between them. This CDR3 region has 12 residues. Germline V gene lookup returns CDR1 WSHSY and CDR2 SAAADI. Here the CDR3 DNA reads TGCGCCAGCGGGTGGGGCGATAATGAGCAGTTCTTC. It is translated as CASGWGDNEQFF.

CDR3 sequence (DNA): TGTGCCAGCAAGTCCGGGACTCTCATTCACGAGCAGTACTTC. Translation gives CASKSGTLIHEQYF. The chain combines TRBV27 with TRBJ2-7, with a tentative D call TRBD2 (6 bases). The CDR3 runs to 14 residues. V shed 7 bases and J shed 5 bases, with 18 bases lying between them. Germline loops: CDR1 MNHEY, CDR2 SMNVEV (reference sequence).

The table lists this clone with a few counts. The CDR3 region is CASSQGGPPTDTQYF. The DNA for the CDR3 is TGTGCCAGCAGCCAAGGGGGTCCTCCTACAGATACGCAGTATTTT. The rearrangement links TRBV7-9 to TRBJ2-3; perhaps TRBD1 as D (6 bases). CDR1 is SEHNR and CDR2 is FQNEAQ in the germline V gene (reference sequence). This CDR3 has 15 amino acids. Between the trimmed V and J ends, which lost 5 bases and 3 bases, there was a span of 15 bases.

V is TRBV7-8 and J is TRBJ2-6; 10 bases match TRBD1. The CDR3 is 16 amino acids. V shed 5 bases, J shed 3 bases, and the junction held 4 bases outside the gene matches. Germline V gene sequence: CDR1 SGHVS, CDR2 FQNEAQ. CDR3 sequence: CASSPGTGDGANVLTF. The CDR3 DNA is TGTGCCAGCAGCCCCGGGACAGGGGATGGGGCCAACGTCCTGACTTTC.

The rearrangement joins TRBV11-2 to TRBJ2-1; 9 nucleotides align to TRBD2. Germline V gene sequence: CDR1 SGHAT, CDR2 FQNNGV. V lost 0 bases to trimming and J lost 3 bases; unmatched junction nucleotides: 9. The CDR3 loop spans 18 amino acids. The CDR3 nucleotides are TGTGCCAGCAGCTTAGATCACGTAGCGGGAGATCTCTACAATGAGCAGTTCTTC. Amino acid sequence: CASSLDHVAGDLYNEQFF.

The CDR3, as DNA: TGTGCCAGCAGCGCAGGCCGACAGAGTATTGCCCTCATGAACACTGAAGCTTTCTTT. Its protein product is CASSAGRQSIALMNTEAFF. The rearrangement links TRBV7-2 to TRBJ1-1, with a tentative D call TRBD1 (5 bases). V lost 5 bases and J 0 bases, leaving 25 bases between the germline ends. CDR3 length equals 19 residues. Germline V lookup: CDR1 SGHTA, CDR2 FQGNSA.

This rearrangement joins TRBV5-4 to TRBJ2-1; TRBD1 matches 9 bases. V shed 6 bases, J shed 10 bases, and the junction held 17 bases outside the gene matches. CDR3 size: 16 residues. Germline CDR1 is SGHNT and CDR2 is YYREEE (reference sequence). The CDR3 sequence: CASTQKGTGMRWEQFF. CDR3 sequence (DNA): TGTGCCAGCACACAGAAAGGGACAGGGATGCGTTGGGAGCAGTTCTTC.

V gene TRBV6-5 combines with J gene TRBJ2-1; D possibly corresponds to TRBD1 (5 bases). The V gene lost 4 bases and the J gene lost 0 bases, with 13 bases spanning the gap. The CDR3 is made up of 16 amino acids. Per germline, CDR1 MNHEY and CDR2 SVGAGI. The CDR3 reads CASSSHDSSSYNEQFF. CDR3 sequence (DNA): TGTGCCAGCAGTTCCCACGACAGTAGCTCCTACAATGAGCAGTTCTTC.

The J gene is TRBJ1-2, the V gene TRBV27; no reliable D call. Germline assignment: CDR1 MNHEY and CDR2 SMNVEV (reference sequence). The CDR3 runs to 14 residues. With 0 bases removed from V and 4 bases from J, the gap between germline ends came to 9 bases. The CDR3 DNA reads TGTGCCAGCAGTTTATCGCGACACCTCTATGGCTACACCTTC. Translated, it gives CASSLSRHLYGYTF.

The chain has TRBV13 and TRBJ1-2; D unclear. Germline CDR1 PRHDT, CDR2 FYEKMQ (reference sequence). The CDR3 has 12 amino acids. Deletions cut 3 bases from V and 1 base from J, with 3 bases between. The CDR3 reads CASSFNNYGYTF. CDR3 nucleotides: TGTGCCAGCAGCTTCAATAACTATGGCTACACCTTC.

V is TRBV11-2 and J is TRBJ2-6; TRBD2 might be the D (6 bases). Germline V gene data show CDR1 as SGHAT and CDR2 as FQNNGV. The germline V and J ends were trimmed by 3 bases and 0 bases, with 18 bases remaining between them. The CDR3 contains 19 residues. CDR3: CASSFPGLIRSSGANVLTF. CDR3 in DNA: TGTGCCAGCAGCTTCCCGGGACTCATAAGGAGCTCTGGGGCCAACGTCCTGACTTTC.

V usage is TRBV18 and J usage is TRBJ1-3; 9 nucleotides agree with TRBD1. V lost 1 base, J lost 0 bases, and 4 bases stayed unmatched. Germline values: CDR1 KGHSH, CDR2 LQKENI. The CDR3 sequence is 17 residues long. The CDR3 region has the DNA TGTGCCAGCTCACCACGGGACAGGGCCCTCTCTGGAAACACCATATATTTT. It yields the protein CASSPRDRALSGNTIYF. The entire variable domain, with the rest obtained from reference TRBV18 and TRBJ1-3, is as follows: NAGVMQNPRHLVRRRGQEARLRCSPMKGHSHVYWYRQLPEEGLKFMVYLQKENIIDESGMPKERFSAEFPKEGPSILRIQQVVRGDSAAYFCASSPRDRALSGNTIYFGEGSWLTVV.

This chain connects TRBV30 to TRBJ1-1, with D possibly TRBD1 on 6 matching bases. CDR3 length: 19 amino acids. Trimming left V 0 bases short and J 0 bases short, with 23 bases between. Germline CDR1 GTSNPN, CDR2 SVGIG (reference sequence). CDR3 sequence (DNA): TGTGCCTGGAGTGTAGCACCCGAGACGGGGGGGCTTTTGAACACTGAAGCTTTCTTT. As protein: CAWSVAPETGGLLNTEAFF. Full variable domain (outside the CDR3, taken from reference TRBV30 and TRBJ1-1): SQTIHQWPATLVQPVGSPLSLECTVEGTSNPNLYWYRQAAGRGLQLLFYSVGIGQISSEVPQNLSASRPQDRQFILSSKKLLLSDSGFYLCAWSVAPETGGLLNTEAFFGQGTRLTVV.